One sample yielded the 20 T cell receptor beta chains listed below, sequenced in a study of Graves' ophthalmopathy and Graves' hyperthyroidism. Beta-chain TCR CDR3 regions were amplified from RNA transcripts. First-round RT-PCR employed HTBI primers, with a second-round multiplex PCR after it. MiXCR, applied by TCRdb to the multiplex PCR reads, yields one record per CDR3 protein. The sample carries roughly 610,000 distinct CDR3 sequences, about 24% recorded once. Sequencing was done on a sample of peripheral blood. These receptors originate from a woman under 30 with stable Graves' hyperthyroidism. Some clones in this sample may be carry-over from other donors' samples.

Concerning this clonotype itself: One base away lies a much larger clone, so this may be a sequencing read error. The chain uses TRBV27 and TRBJ2-7; a possible D gene is TRBD1 (5 bases). CDR1 is MNHEY, CDR2 SMNVEV, per germline (reference sequence). The CDR3 extends over 12 amino acids. The V end was cut by 0 bases, the J end by 9 bases, with 9 bases between. The CDR3 region is CASSLSVGRQYV. CDR3 bases: TGTGCCAGCAGTTTATCCGTGGGGCGGCAGTACGTC.

This clonotype was counted many times. V gene TRBV6-5 combines with J gene TRBJ1-2, with 7 bases fitting TRBD1. This CDR3 has 16 amino acids. Germline V gene lookup returns CDR1 MNHEY and CDR2 SVGAGI. V dropped 0 bases and J dropped 4; count of bases not matched to a gene: 8. The CDR3 sequence is CASSYSIQGLSYGYTF. In DNA, the CDR3 is TGTGCCAGCAGTTACTCGATACAGGGGTTGAGCTATGGCTACACCTTC.

The rearrangement joins TRBV19 to TRBJ1-5; D is perhaps TRBD1 (6 bases). CDR1 is LNHDA, CDR2 SQIVND, per germline (reference sequence). The CDR3 has 17 residues. The germline V and J ends were trimmed by 5 bases and 6 bases, with 23 bases remaining between them. CDR3 sequence (DNA): TGTGCCAGTAGTTCTTTCTTCCGGGACATCCTCAGTCAGCCCCAGCATTTT. As protein: CASSSFFRDILSQPQHF.

This clonotype was observed many times. The J gene is TRBJ2-7, the V gene TRBV5-8; D unclear. Trimming cost V 1 base and J 6 bases, with 14 bases left between them. Germline CDR1 is SGHTS and CDR2 is YDEGEE. The CDR3 is 14 residues long. Here the CDR3 reads CASSLIGSPVEQYF. The DNA of the CDR3 is TGTGCCAGCAGCTTGATCGGATCGCCCGTCGAGCAGTACTTC.

The rearrangement links TRBV27 to TRBJ1-2; the match to TRBD1 covers 7 bases. The CDR3 totals 14 residues. V dropped 3 bases and J dropped 7; count of bases not matched to a gene: 8. Germline V gene data show CDR1 as MNHEY and CDR2 as SMNVEV (reference sequence). The CDR3 DNA reads as TGTGCCAGCAGTTTGAGTGGAGGGGGCTTTGGCTACACCTTC. This codes for CASSLSGGGFGYTF.

J is TRBJ2-7 and V is TRBV13; the D gene is possibly TRBD1 (5 bases). The CDR3 is 14 amino acids. V lost 0 bases and J 11 bases, leaving 17 bases between the germline ends. Germline V gene lookup returns CDR1 PRHDT and CDR2 FYEKMQ (reference sequence). The CDR3 DNA follows: TGTGCCAGCAGCTTAGGGCAGGGTGGCCCGAGAAAGTACTTC. Its protein is CASSLGQGGPRKYF.

The chain links TRBV7-2 to TRBJ2-5, with a weak D call TRBD1 (5 bases). This CDR3 is built from 15 residues. The V end was cut by 5 bases, the J end by 3 bases, with 16 bases between. Germline CDR1 is SGHTA and CDR2 is FQGNSA. CDR3 DNA sequence: TGTGCCAGCAGCCGATCGGTGGGGCGCGAAGAGACCCAGTACTTC. Protein: CASSRSVGREETQYF. The complete variable domain, with remaining parts taken from reference TRBV7-2 and TRBJ2-5, reads GAGVSQSPSNKVTEKGKDVELRCDPISGHTALYWYRQSLGQGLEFLIYFQGNSAPDKSGLPSDRFSAERTGGSVSTLTIQRTQQEDSAVYLCASSRSVGREETQYFGPGTRLLVL.

This chain joins TRBV9 and TRBJ2-7, with 9 bases identical to TRBD2. V shed 2 bases and J 6 bases; nucleotides not matched to a gene: 9. From germline, CDR1 is SGDLS and CDR2 YYNGEE. This CDR3 has 15 residues. The CDR3 spells CASSVSSGEGSEQYF. The DNA of the CDR3 is TGTGCCAGCAGCGTCTCTAGCGGGGAGGGATCCGAGCAGTACTTC.

This clonotype was detected ten times or more. J is TRBJ2-7 and V is TRBV11-1, with a weak D call TRBD2 (5 bases). The CDR3 is 16 amino acids. Trimming took off 6 bases at V and 4 bases at J, with 22 bases between the two ends. The germline gives CDR1 SGHAT, CDR2 FQDESV (reference sequence). The CDR3 here is CASSTPAGIGSYEQYF. CDR3 sequence (DNA): TGTGCCAGCAGTACTCCCGCCGGGATTGGATCTTACGAGCAGTACTTC. Full variable domain (missing parts from reference TRBV11-1 and TRBJ2-7): EAEVAQSPRYKITEKSQAVAFWCDPISGHATLYWYRQILGQGPELLVQFQDESVVDDSQLPKDRFSAERLKGVDSTLKIQPAELGDSAMYLCASSTPAGIGSYEQYFGPGTRLTVT.

Concerning this clonotype itself: An end of the junction does not agree with germline; a read error may underlie this. This chain joins TRBV20-1 and TRBJ2-6; D remains unclear. The CDR3 runs 14 residues. The germline V gene has CDR1 DFQATT and CDR2 SNEGSKA (reference sequence). The CDR3 sequence: CSASVVSGSNVLTF. For the CDR3, the DNA is TGCAGTGCTAGCGTCGTCTCTGGGTCCAACGTCCTGACTTTC.

This rearrangement joins TRBV7-3 to TRBJ2-7, with a possible D match to TRBD1 (5 bases). Germline V gene lookup returns CDR1 SGHTA and CDR2 FQGTGA. The CDR3 totals 13 residues. V lost 2 bases to trimming and J lost 3 bases, with 8 bases between them. The CDR3 here is CASSLHQGYEQYF. CDR3 coding DNA: TGTGCCAGCAGCTTACATCAGGGCTACGAGCAGTACTTC. The full variable domain, its missing parts supplied by reference TRBV7-3 and TRBJ2-7, is GAGVSQTPSNKVTEKGKYVELRCDPISGHTALYWYRQSLGQGPEFLIYFQGTGAADDSGLPNDRFFAVRPEGSVSTLKIQRTERGDSAVYLCASSLHQGYEQYFGPGTRLTVT.

This clonotype was found many times. The V and J genes are TRBV30 and TRBJ1-1; 7 bases agree with TRBD1. Looked up from germline, CDR1 is GTSNPN and CDR2 is SVGIG (reference sequence). The CDR3 is 14 residues long. The ends lost 2 bases at V and 2 bases at J; junction bases unmatched: 5. The CDR3 sequence: CAWSLGTANTEAFF. CDR3 DNA: TGTGCCTGGAGTCTCGGGACAGCTAACACTGAAGCTTTCTTT.

This clonotype was seen many times. This sequence joins TRBV20-1 and TRBJ1-2, with 8 bases aligning to TRBD1. Trimming removed 1 base from V and 6 bases from J; junction bases left unmatched: 7. Germline values: CDR1 DFQATT, CDR2 SNEGSKA (reference sequence). The CDR3 runs to 14 residues. CDR3 in amino acids: CSARAQDRGDGYTF. The CDR3 DNA follows: TGCAGTGCTAGAGCTCAAGACAGGGGTGATGGCTACACCTTC.

This clonotype was observed a few times. The chain is built from TRBV12-3 or TRBV12-4 and TRBJ1-1; possibly TRBD1 for D (5 bases). The V end was cut by 6 bases, the J end by 7 bases, with 24 bases between. The length of the CDR3 is 16 residues. CDR3 region: CASSLRDGGIKGEAFF. The CDR3 coding sequence is TGTGCCAGCAGCTTGAGGGACGGGGGGATTAAGGGTGAAGCTTTCTTT.

This clonotype was counted many times. The V and J genes are TRBV5-1 and TRBJ2-7; 9 nucleotides line up with TRBD1. The CDR3 runs to 16 residues. Germline CDR1 SGHRS, CDR2 YFSETQ. V lost 4 bases and J lost 0; bases outside the gene matches: 8. CDR3 region: CASSGGQGRISYEQYF. CDR3 DNA sequence: TGCGCCAGCAGCGGGGGACAGGGACGGATCTCCTACGAGCAGTACTTC.

This clonotype was picked up a small number of times. The chain carries TRBV13 and TRBJ2-7; D is undetermined. Deletions cut 0 bases from V and 0 bases from J, with 6 bases between. This CDR3 is built from 14 residues. Per the germline V gene, CDR1 is PRHDT and CDR2 is FYEKMQ (reference sequence). The CDR3 loop reads CASSLGIPSYEQYF. The CDR3 DNA is TGTGCCAGCAGCTTAGGCATCCCCTCCTACGAGCAGTACTTC.

V gene TRBV29-1 combines with J gene TRBJ1-1; 8 bases are shared with TRBD1. CDR1 is SQVTM and CDR2 is ANQGSEA in the germline V gene. V dropped 4 bases and J dropped 6; count of bases not matched to a gene: 10. This CDR3 has 14 residues. The CDR3 protein is CSVAGQVQGAEAFF. CDR3 DNA sequence: TGCAGCGTTGCGGGACAGGTCCAGGGGGCTGAAGCTTTCTTT.

The gene calls are TRBV2 and TRBJ1-5, with D possibly matching TRBD1 (5 bases). V lost 8 bases and J 4 bases, leaving 18 bases between the germline ends. Germline V gene data show CDR1 as SNHLY and CDR2 as FYNNEI. CDR3 size: 15 residues. DNA of the CDR3: TGTGCCAGCGGGGGGGAGGGCCTAGGAAATCAGCCCCAGCATTTT. This sequence encodes CASGGEGLGNQPQHF.

This clonotype was counted between two and nine times. The gene calls are TRBV30 and TRBJ2-2; TRBD2 matches at 15 bases. Trimming took 8 bases from V and 4 from J; bases not matched to a gene: 5. The germline V gene encodes CDR1 GTSNPN and CDR2 SVGIG (reference sequence). The CDR3 loop spans 15 amino acids. CDR3 sequence reads: CARTSGGAGTGELFF. The CDR3 DNA reads as TGTGCCCGGACTAGCGGGGGGGCAGGCACCGGGGAGCTGTTTTTT.

The rearrangement uses TRBV6-1 and TRBJ2-7, with D uncertain. The CDR3 has 10 residues. Trimming removed 1 base from V and 12 bases from J, with 7 bases in between. Per the germline V gene, CDR1 is MNHNS and CDR2 is SASEGT. The CDR3 sequence: CASSEGVAYF. The CDR3 nucleotides read TGTGCCAGCAGTGAAGGGGTGGCGTACTTC.